This TCR beta chain was captured in a study of response to subunit inactivated influenza vaccine. The study, taken as a whole, reports: The authors suggested that every seasonal influenza vaccination recruits few new T cells.

MiXCR, applied by TCRdb to the RT-PCR reads, yields one record per CDR3 protein. Of approximately 700,000 distinct CDR3 sequences detected, more than 15% appear once; the ten largest clones hold roughly 12%. This clonotype was counted only a few times. Its antigen remains unknown. Deletions cut 6 bases from V and 1 base from J, with 14 bases between. In germline, CDR1 is MNHEY, CDR2 SVGEGT. The CDR3 sequence is 15 residues long. The receptor's source is a man aged 50-60 years who received an inactivated influenza vaccine. The source was PBMCs from blood, collected roughly 13 days after vaccination. V gene TRBV6-2 or TRBV6-3 combines with J gene TRBJ2-3, with D perhaps matching TRBD2 (5 bases). CDR3 DNA sequence: TGTGCCAGCAGCCCAGTAGCGAGGGGCACAGATACGCAGTATTTT. This sequence encodes CASSPVARGTDTQYF.